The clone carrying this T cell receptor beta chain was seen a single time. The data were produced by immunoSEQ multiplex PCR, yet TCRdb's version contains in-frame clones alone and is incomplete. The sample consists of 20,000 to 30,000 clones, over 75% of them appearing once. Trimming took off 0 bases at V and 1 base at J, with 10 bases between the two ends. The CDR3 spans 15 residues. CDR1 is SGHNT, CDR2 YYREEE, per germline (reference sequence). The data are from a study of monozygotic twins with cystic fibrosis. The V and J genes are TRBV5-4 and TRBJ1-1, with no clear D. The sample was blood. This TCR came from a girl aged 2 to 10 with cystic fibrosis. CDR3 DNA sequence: TGTGCCAGCAGCTTGGTGGACCCCGGGAACACTGAAGCTTTCTTT. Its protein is CASSLVDPGNTEAFF.